Listed below are T cell receptor beta chains from one sample, sequenced in a study of T-cell reconstitution after alpha-beta-depleted transplantation in children. TCRdb redid the calling of the PCR reads with MiXCR, one entry per CDR3 protein. The sample yields approximately 500,000 distinct CDR3 sequences, 25% to 30% seen once. The specimen comprised PBMCs, sampled before TCRalphabeta/CD19-depleted stem cell transplant. The receptors were sampled from a boy younger than two with Wiskott-Aldrich syndrome, due to receive a stem cell transplant. Both conserved end residues are part of each CDR3. Not every row has a clone size; where given, it reads once, few, many or a size class.

J gene: TRBJ2-1; V gene: TRBV18; clone size: .; CDR3 protein: CGSSLGLAGGNYNEQFF
J gene: TRBJ2-3; V gene: TRBV24-1; clone size: few; CDR3 protein: CATSDLPAGGTDTQYF
J gene: TRBJ2-1; V gene: TRBV7-6; clone size: .; CDR3 protein: CASSFGTSVNNEQFF
J gene: TRBJ2-4; V gene: TRBV5-1; clone size: .; CDR3 protein: CASSPTSGREGKNIQYF
J gene: TRBJ2-5; V gene: TRBV5-1; clone size: many; CDR3 protein: CASSLGGGETQYF
J gene: TRBJ1-4; V gene: TRBV20-1; clone size: few; CDR3 protein: CSGRASTNEKLFF
J gene: TRBJ2-3; V gene: TRBV9; clone size: few; CDR3 protein: CASSVEQVEDTQYF
J gene: TRBJ2-2; V gene: TRBV29-1; clone size: few; CDR3 protein: CSVESGARELFF
J gene: TRBJ2-7; V gene: TRBV18; clone size: .; CDR3 protein: CASSLDREGQYF
J gene: TRBJ1-2; V gene: TRBV6-1; clone size: .; CDR3 protein: CASRDRAEGYTF
J gene: TRBJ2-1; V gene: TRBV27; clone size: few; CDR3 protein: CASSLLVNNEQFF
J gene: TRBJ2-1; V gene: TRBV7-2; clone size: few; CDR3 protein: CASSLYLPWGNEQFF
J gene: TRBJ1-5; V gene: TRBV5-1; clone size: few; CDR3 protein: CASSQTGGAVEGNQPQHF
J gene: TRBJ2-1; V gene: TRBV4-2; clone size: .; CDR3 protein: CASSQEGASAYNEQFF
J gene: TRBJ2-7; V gene: TRBV7-8; clone size: .; CDR3 protein: CASTPGDRGEQYF
J gene: TRBJ2-7; V gene: TRBV27; clone size: .; CDR3 protein: CASSLRTGGSYEQYF
J gene: TRBJ2-1; V gene: TRBV18; clone size: once; CDR3 protein: CASSRTGLSQFF